What follows is one T cell receptor (beta chain) and its context. Its antigen is unknown. This entry belongs to a study of T cells in localized non-small cell lung cancer. General study results and limits: Investigators sequenced only a single tumor region, leaving heterogeneity possible. The study found T cell clonality highest in uninvolved adjacent lung, above tumor. Blood T cell density predicted longer survival; adjacent-lung clonality, shorter. The appearance of a median approximately 61 of the top 100 tumor clones was seen in adjacent lung.

TCRdb's table, derived via immunoSEQ multiplex PCR, lists solely in-frame clones and lacks some. The table lists nearly 25,000 clones, more than 75% of them singletons. CDR1 MDHEN and CDR2 SYDVKM come from the germline V gene. This CDR3 has 16 residues. J was trimmed by 7 bases and V by 5 bases; bases with no gene match: 7. This sample comprised peripheral blood, obtained before any cancer treatment. V is TRBV28 and J is TRBJ2-1, with 14 bases aligning to TRBD2. This TCR derives from a male donor aged 60 or over with stage II squamous cell lung carcinoma. In DNA form, the CDR3 reads TGTGCCAGCAGTCCCGGACTAGCGGGAGGAGGGAATGAGCAGTTCTTC. This gives the protein CASSPGLAGGGNEQFF.